A single sample is the source of the 2 T cell receptor beta chains below, sequenced in a study of T cell responses to AZD1222 COVID-19 vaccine. Assay used: immunoSEQ multiplex PCR; TCRdb lists only in-frame clones, some missing. Among 110,000 or so clones listed, approximately 90% were seen once. Sequencing was performed on peripheral blood, taken on day 0 of AZD1222 vaccination. Every receptor here comes from an adult in good health.

The rearrangement links TRBV2 to TRBJ1-3; D ambiguous. Between the trimmed V and J ends, which lost 3 bases and 4 bases, there was a span of 7 bases. The length of the CDR3 is 13 residues. Germline V gene data show CDR1 as SNHLY and CDR2 as FYNNEI. CDR3 sequence reads: CASSEEGGNTIYF. The CDR3 nucleotides read TGTGCCAGCAGTGAGGAGGGCGGAAACACCATATATTTT.

This sequence joins TRBV7-9 and TRBJ2-1, with D hard to call. Between the trimmed V and J ends, which lost 5 bases and 7 bases, there was a span of 15 bases. This CDR3 is 14 amino acids long. Germline CDR1 is SEHNR and CDR2 is FQNEAQ (reference sequence). The CDR3 coding sequence is TGTGCCAGCAGCCCGCCGGTAAGCGCGAATGAGCAGTTCTTC. This translates into CASSPPVSANEQFF. Complete variable domain (other parts from reference TRBV7-9 and TRBJ2-1): DTGVSQNPRHKITKRGQNVTFRCDPISEHNRLYWYRQTLGQGPEFLTYFQNEAQLEKSRLLSDRFSAERPKGSFSTLEIQRTEQGDSAMYLCASSPPVSANEQFFGPGTRLTVL.